These 29 T cell receptor beta chains were sequenced from one sample in a study of T cell changes during pregnancy in multiple sclerosis. The protocol was immunoSEQ multiplex PCR, while the TCRdb copy is restricted to in-frame clones and leaves out a portion. This sample has some 70,000 clones, with about 91% found just once. The specimen was peripheral blood, collected in the first trimester of pregnancy. The receptor set was obtained from a female donor with multiple sclerosis, enrolled in a pregnancy study.

The rearrangement joins TRBV27 to TRBJ2-3; D perhaps matches TRBD1 (6 bases). In germline, CDR1 is MNHEY, CDR2 SMNVEV (reference sequence). Trimming left V 4 bases short and J 3 bases short, with 8 bases between. The CDR3 runs to 13 residues. This CDR3 is CASSSQGTDTQYF. The DNA for the CDR3 is TGTGCCAGCAGTTCCCAGGGGACAGATACGCAGTATTTT.

The chain is built from TRBV7-9 and TRBJ2-7; TRBD1 matches 8 bases. This CDR3 has 15 amino acids. Germline CDR1 is SEHNR and CDR2 is FQNEAQ (reference sequence). Trimming at V came to 1 base and at J to 3 bases, leaving 5 bases not matched to a gene. CDR3 protein: CASSLGPDRVYEQYF. DNA of the CDR3: TGTGCCAGCAGCTTAGGGCCGGACAGGGTCTACGAGCAGTACTTC.

The chain employs TRBV5-1 and TRBJ2-7; D is uncertain. The V and J ends lost 0 bases and 2 bases respectively, with 6 bases between them. The length of the CDR3 is 13 residues. Germline V gene lookup returns CDR1 SGHRS and CDR2 YFSETQ. DNA of the CDR3: TGCGCCAGCAGCTTGGCCGTTCCCTACGAGCAGTACTTC. Translating it yields CASSLAVPYEQYF.

The chain couples TRBV2 to TRBJ1-5; no definite D call. CDR1 is SNHLY, CDR2 FYNNEI, per germline. The CDR3 contains 14 residues. V shed 3 bases and J shed 5 bases, with 11 bases lying between them. The DNA of the CDR3 is TGTGCCAGCAGTGAGAGAGGGATGCATCAGCCCCAGCATTTT. Protein: CASSERGMHQPQHF.

This clone has only a few counts. V and J are TRBV25-1 and TRBJ1-1, with TRBD1 as a possible D gene (6 bases). Trimming pared 6 bases from V and 4 bases from J, leaving 12 bases between. Germline CDR1 and CDR2: MGHDK and SYGVNS. This CDR3 has 13 residues. The CDR3 spells CASSRGGGTEAFF. CDR3 coding DNA: TGTGCCAGCAGCAGGGGAGGGGGCACTGAAGCTTTCTTT.

The chain couples TRBV5-1 to TRBJ2-7; TRBD1 agrees at 9 bases. CDR3 length: 17 residues. Losses at the gene ends were 0 bases for V and 3 bases for J; bases not matched to a gene: 10. The germline CDR1 and CDR2 sequences are SGHRS and YFSETQ. CDR3 loop: CASSLGPGQGPSYEQYF. CDR3 DNA sequence: TGCGCCAGCAGCTTGGGACCGGGACAGGGCCCCAGCTACGAGCAGTACTTC.

J is TRBJ1-1 and V is TRBV25-1; D uncertain. V lost 8 bases to trimming and J lost 1 base, with 11 bases between them. The CDR3 totals 13 residues. CDR1 and CDR2 (germline): MGHDK, SYGVNS. CDR3 region: CASHVDSNTEAFF. CDR3 coding DNA: TGTGCCAGCCACGTGGACTCGAACACTGAAGCTTTCTTT.

Concerning this clone: Other DNA sequences in this sample translate to the same CDR3. This rearrangement joins TRBV9 to TRBJ2-3; D remains ambiguous. The germline V and J ends were trimmed by 0 bases and 0 bases, with 5 bases remaining between them. In germline, CDR1 is SGDLS, CDR2 YYNGEE. CDR3 length equals 14 residues. For the CDR3, the DNA is TGTGCCAGCAGCGTAGGAGGAAGCACAGATACGCAGTATTTT. Its protein product is CASSVGGSTDTQYF.

The chain recombines TRBV4-1 with TRBJ2-7; 7 bases fit TRBD1. Germline lookup yields CDR1 MGHRA and CDR2 YSYEKL. Trimming at V came to 0 bases and at J to 4 bases, leaving 6 bases not matched to a gene. This CDR3 is built from 15 residues. The CDR3 sequence: CASSQEQGKVYEQYF. For the CDR3, the DNA is TGCGCCAGCAGCCAAGAACAGGGGAAAGTTTACGAGCAGTACTTC.

V is TRBV5-4 and J is TRBJ2-2; the D is unclear. The CDR3 is made up of 13 amino acids. With 3 bases removed from V and 5 bases from J, the gap between germline ends came to 8 bases. CDR1 and CDR2 from the germline V gene are SGHNT and YYREEE (reference sequence). CDR3 in amino acids: CASSSPGTGELFF. The CDR3 nucleotides are TGTGCCAGCAGCTCTCCCGGGACCGGGGAGCTGTTTTTT.

The chain uses TRBV9 and TRBJ2-1; 12 nucleotides agree with TRBD2. This CDR3 spans 17 amino acids. The germline gives CDR1 SGDLS, CDR2 YYNGEE. The J segment lost 12 bases and the V segment lost 3 bases, leaving 16 bases of the junction unmatched. CDR3: CASSAYGTSGPNEGQFF. Here the CDR3 DNA reads TGTGCCAGCAGCGCGTACGGGACTAGCGGGCCCAATGAGGGGCAGTTCTTC.

A single count supports this clone. The missing conserved phenylalanine or tryptophan at the end of this CDR3 makes a read error likely. This chain uses TRBV2 with TRBJ1-2, with D perhaps matching TRBD1 (6 bases). The CDR3 contains 15 residues. Looked up from germline, CDR1 is SNHLY and CDR2 is FYNNEI. V lost 2 bases to trimming and J lost 4 bases, with 14 bases between them. This CDR3 is CASSERGGSSYGYTL. CDR3 nucleotide sequence: TGTGCCAGCAGTGAAAGGGGGGGATCGAGCTATGGCTACACCCTC.

This clone appeared a few times. The chain couples TRBV5-1 to TRBJ2-1; 7 bases are shared with TRBD1. The length of the CDR3 is 16 residues. The V gene's germline CDR1 is SGHRS and CDR2 YFSETQ. Trimming at V came to 4 bases and at J to 8 bases, leaving 15 bases not matched to a gene. This chain's CDR3 is CASSNRGEGAGDEQFF. CDR3 in DNA: TGCGCCAGCAGCAACCGTGGAGAGGGGGCTGGCGATGAGCAGTTCTTC.

The chain has TRBV29-1 and TRBJ2-3; 14 positions agree with TRBD2. This CDR3 has 14 amino acids. Looked up from germline, CDR1 is SQVTM and CDR2 is ANQGSEA. J was trimmed by 8 bases and V by 7 bases; bases with no gene match: 8. CDR3 residues: CSDAGLAGEATQYF. CDR3 bases: TGCAGCGACGCGGGACTAGCGGGAGAGGCTACGCAGTATTTT.

In nucleotides, the CDR3 is TGTGCCAGCAGCGTGGGGGGGGGCAGCTCCTACAATGAGCAGTTCTTC. It codes for CASSVGGGSSYNEQFF. The chain links TRBV5-4 to TRBJ2-1; possibly TRBD2 for D (7 bases). This CDR3 has 16 residues. CDR1 and CDR2 (germline): SGHNT, YYREEE (reference sequence). Trimming shortened V by 4 bases and J by 0 bases, and 14 bases separated the two germline ends.

V and J are TRBV5-5 and TRBJ1-5, with 9 positions matching TRBD1. V was clipped by 3 bases and J by 5 bases; unmatched bases: 0. The CDR3 is 13 residues long. CDR1 is SGHKS and CDR2 is YYEKEE in the germline V gene (reference sequence). As DNA, the CDR3 is TGTGCCAGCAGCTGGGACAGGGATCAGCCCCAGCATTTT. This sequence encodes CASSWDRDQPQHF.

The chain links TRBV7-2 to TRBJ2-5; no clear D gene. The V end lost 0 bases, the J end lost 2 bases, and 7 bases lay between the germline ends. The CDR3 totals 14 residues. The germline CDR1 and CDR2 sequences are SGHTA and FQGNSA. This CDR3 is CASSLARRQETQYF. The CDR3 DNA sequence: TGTGCCAGCAGCTTAGCGCGTAGACAAGAGACCCAGTACTTC.

This sequence joins TRBV6-5 and TRBJ2-5; 8 bases are shared with TRBD2. V lost 9 bases, J lost 6 bases, and 12 bases stayed unmatched. This CDR3 region has 14 residues. Germline V gene data show CDR1 as MNHEY and CDR2 as SVGAGI. CDR3 sequence (DNA): TGTGCCAGTGCTATACGGGGGGGCGCAAAGACCCAGTACTTC. Translated: CASAIRGGAKTQYF.

The chain uses TRBV29-1 and TRBJ2-5, with TRBD1 matching 7 bases. CDR1 is SQVTM and CDR2 is ANQGSEA in the germline V gene. V dropped 1 base and J dropped 5; count of bases not matched to a gene: 4. CDR3 size: 13 residues. The CDR3 DNA sequence: TGCAGCGTTGAAGGCAGGGGGAAGGAGACCCAGTACTTC. Amino acids: CSVEGRGKETQYF.

The chain couples TRBV19 to TRBJ2-2, with D unclear. The CDR3 loop spans 15 amino acids. Germline V gene data show CDR1 as LNHDA and CDR2 as SQIVND (reference sequence). The V end was cut by 5 bases, the J end by 1 base, with 11 bases between. The CDR3 sequence is CASSWSLLNTGELFF. CDR3 bases: TGTGCCAGTAGTTGGAGTCTTTTGAACACCGGGGAGCTGTTTTTT.

This chain connects TRBV27 to TRBJ1-6; possibly TRBD1 for D (6 bases). The CDR3 is 14 amino acids. The germline V gene encodes CDR1 MNHEY and CDR2 SMNVEV (reference sequence). V lost 5 bases, J lost 10 bases, and 15 bases lay in between. CDR3 sequence: CASSPVTGRSPLHF. The CDR3 coding sequence is TGTGCCAGCAGTCCTGTAACAGGGAGATCACCCCTCCACTTT.

The chain carries TRBV29-1 and TRBJ1-2, with a weak D call TRBD1 (5 bases). The CDR3 runs to 14 residues. The germline V and J ends were trimmed by 4 bases and 7 bases, with 19 bases remaining between them. Germline V lookup: CDR1 SQVTM, CDR2 ANQGSEA. CDR3 loop: CSVGHRDLRGGYTF. The CDR3 DNA sequence: TGCAGCGTTGGACACCGGGACCTGCGGGGTGGCTACACCTTC.

This CDR3 is CACAQGTYEQYF. The CDR3 nucleotides are TGTGCCTGTGCACAGGGAACCTACGAGCAGTACTTC. The chain couples TRBV30 to TRBJ2-7, with D maybe TRBD1 (6 bases). This CDR3 has 12 residues. Trimming removed 6 bases from V and 2 bases from J, with 11 bases in between. Looked up from germline, CDR1 is GTSNPN and CDR2 is SVGIG (reference sequence).

The count of this clone is one. This chain connects TRBV19 to TRBJ2-2, with D maybe TRBD1 (5 bases). The CDR3 length is 15 residues. Germline V gene lookup returns CDR1 LNHDA and CDR2 SQIVND (reference sequence). The germline V and J ends were trimmed by 5 bases and 1 base, with 11 bases remaining between them. The CDR3 sequence is CASSLWGLNTGELFF. The CDR3 region has the DNA TGTGCCAGTAGTTTATGGGGCCTGAACACCGGGGAGCTGTTTTTT.

The V and J genes are TRBV5-8 and TRBJ2-7; 12 nucleotides agree with TRBD1. The germline gives CDR1 SGHTS, CDR2 YDEGEE. The CDR3 is made up of 15 amino acids. The V and J ends lost 0 bases and 5 bases, in that order; junction bases with no gene match: 3. This CDR3 is CASSLEGQGANEQYF. The CDR3 DNA follows: TGTGCCAGCAGCTTGGAGGGACAGGGGGCGAACGAGCAGTACTTC.

This chain joins TRBV4-1 and TRBJ1-1; 7 nucleotides line up with TRBD1. The CDR3 is 13 amino acids. V shed 3 bases and J 5 bases; nucleotides not matched to a gene: 3. Looked up from germline, CDR1 is MGHRA and CDR2 is YSYEKL. The CDR3 nucleotides read TGCGCCAGCAGCCACAGCAGGGGGACTGAAGCTTTCTTT. This translates into CASSHSRGTEAFF.

This sequence joins TRBV27 and TRBJ1-1; the match to TRBD1 covers 7 bases. The V gene's germline CDR1 is MNHEY and CDR2 SMNVEV (reference sequence). The length of the CDR3 is 14 residues. Germline trimming cut 5 bases from V and 1 base from J; bases unmatched to any gene: 4. The CDR3, as DNA: TGTGCCAGCAGTCCGGGGGACAGGAACACTGAAGCTTTCTTT. Translating it yields CASSPGDRNTEAFF.

The V gene is TRBV5-5, the J gene TRBJ1-5, with D possibly being TRBD1 (6 bases). Per germline, CDR1 SGHKS and CDR2 YYEKEE (reference sequence). Deletions cut 0 bases from V and 6 bases from J, with 7 bases between. The CDR3 has 13 residues. The CDR3 bases are TGTGCCAGCAGCTTGGAAGGGGGTCAGCCCCAGCATTTT. The encoded protein is CASSLEGGQPQHF.

The rearrangement uses TRBV7-2 and TRBJ2-3; TRBD1 aligns across 8 bases. V lost 7 bases and J lost 9; bases outside the gene matches: 15. The CDR3 has 15 amino acids. CDR1 is SGHTA, CDR2 FQGNSA, per germline. DNA for the CDR3: TGTGCCAGCATCCAGGGGGCCGGCCTGGGCCGGACGCAGTATTTT. Protein sequence: CASIQGAGLGRTQYF.